Below are 29 T cell receptor beta chains sequenced from a single sample in a study of T cell changes during pregnancy in multiple sclerosis. Profiled with immunoSEQ multiplex PCR; TCRdb holds only in-frame clones, not every one. The repertoire holds tens of thousands of clones, with 85% to 95% as singletons. The specimen was peripheral blood, collected after pregnancy. These receptors all come from a female donor with multiple sclerosis, enrolled in a pregnancy study.

For this clone: The junction departs from germline at one end; a sequencing error may be responsible. The chain links TRBV2 to TRBJ1-3; D gene unclear. The CDR3 sequence is 15 residues long. Looked up from germline, CDR1 is SNHLY and CDR2 is FYNNEI. CDR3 amino acids: CASTEFRLSGNTIYF. The CDR3, as DNA: TGTGCCAGCACTGAATTTAGACTATCTGGAAACACCATATATTTT.

The V and J genes are TRBV2 and TRBJ2-7; D is possibly TRBD2 (5 bases). V was clipped by 5 bases and J by 3 bases, with 11 bases between them. The germline CDR1 and CDR2 sequences are SNHLY and FYNNEI. CDR3 length equals 13 residues. The CDR3 coding sequence is TGTGCCAGCAGTTCCGGGATCTACTACGAGCAGTACTTC. Translated: CASSSGIYYEQYF.

This clone was seen only once. The chain recombines TRBV2 with TRBJ2-5; 9 positions match TRBD2. CDR3 length: 15 amino acids. The germline CDR1 and CDR2 sequences are SNHLY and FYNNEI. The V segment lost 0 bases and the J segment 4 bases; nucleotides outside the gene matches: 3. The DNA for the CDR3 is TGTGCCAGCAGTGAAGCTGTAGCGGGAGTAGAGACCCAGTACTTC. Translating it yields CASSEAVAGVETQYF.

The CDR3 DNA is TGTGCCAGCAGTCCCTCGGGACAGGGGGCGGCCGAGCAGTACTTC. This encodes CASSPSGQGAAEQYF. The chain carries TRBV2 and TRBJ2-5, with 12 bases fitting TRBD1. The last part of the DNA fits TRBJ2-7 better; the J call may be wrong. Germline CDR1 SNHLY, CDR2 FYNNEI. The CDR3 covers 15 residues.

The genes are TRBV4-2 and TRBJ2-3; 8 bases fit TRBD1. The V segment lost 2 bases and the J segment 4 bases; nucleotides outside the gene matches: 5. The CDR3 spans 15 residues. Germline V lookup: CDR1 LGHNA, CDR2 YNFKEQ. The CDR3, as DNA: TGTGCCAGCAGCCAATACGGACAGGGCCCAGATACGCAGTATTTT. It is translated as CASSQYGQGPDTQYF.

CDR3 coding DNA: TGTGCCAGCAGCTTCGGACTAGCGGGAGCAGAGGAGCTGTTTTTT. This translates into CASSFGLAGAEELFF. The chain employs TRBV7-6 and TRBJ2-2; 13 positions match TRBD2. CDR3 size: 15 residues. Germline V gives CDR1 SGHVS, CDR2 FNYEAQ. The trim removed 3 bases at V and 10 bases at J, leaving 5 bases unmatched.

J is TRBJ2-2 and V is TRBV5-1, with D unclear. This CDR3 region has 14 residues. The germline CDR1 and CDR2 sequences are SGHRS and YFSETQ. Trimming stripped 2 bases from V and 2 bases from J, with 7 bases between. CDR3 in amino acids: CASSLTQNTGELFF. CDR3 in DNA: TGCGCCAGCAGCTTAACACAAAACACCGGGGAGCTGTTTTTT.

The chain employs TRBV6-6 and TRBJ2-5, with TRBD1 as a possible D gene (6 bases). V dropped 2 bases and J dropped 1 base, with 8 bases sitting between them. Germline V gene sequence: CDR1 MNHNY, CDR2 SVGAGI (reference sequence). The CDR3 loop spans 14 amino acids. This CDR3 is CASSYRGGQETQYF. The CDR3 coding sequence is TGTGCCAGCAGTTACCGAGGGGGCCAAGAGACCCAGTACTTC.

The rearrangement links TRBV2 to TRBJ2-1, with TRBD2 as a possible D gene (5 bases). Germline CDR1 SNHLY, CDR2 FYNNEI. V was shortened by 6 bases and J by 0 bases, with 9 bases between the two germline ends. The CDR3 runs 14 residues. The CDR3 DNA reads as TGTGCCAGCAGGGACTGGAGCTCCTACAATGAGCAGTTCTTC. Translated: CASRDWSSYNEQFF. The whole variable domain, remainder taken from reference TRBV2 and TRBJ2-1, is EPEVTQTPSHQVTQMGQEVILRCVPISNHLYFYWYRQILGQKVEFLVSFYNNEISEKSEIFDDQFSVERPDGSNFTLKIRSTKLEDSAMYFCASRDWSSYNEQFFGPGTRLTVL.

The J gene is TRBJ2-6, the V gene TRBV6-4; 8 nucleotides match TRBD2. Per germline, CDR1 MRHNA and CDR2 SNTAGT. V shed 5 bases and J 0 bases; nucleotides not matched to a gene: 6. The length of the CDR3 is 17 residues. The CDR3 protein is CASSSGSPLSGANVLTF. The CDR3 DNA sequence: TGTGCCAGCAGTAGCGGGAGTCCCCTCTCTGGGGCCAACGTCCTGACTTTC.

The chain combines TRBV5-8 with TRBJ2-4; D not certain. Germline values: CDR1 SGHTS, CDR2 YDEGEE. The CDR3 runs to 15 residues. V dropped 3 bases and J dropped 1 base, with 11 bases sitting between them. The CDR3: CASSSLEWAKNIQYF. The CDR3 nucleotides are TGTGCCAGCAGCTCCCTCGAGTGGGCCAAAAACATTCAGTACTTC.

A single count supports this clone. The V call is TRBV27, the J call TRBJ2-2; 10 bases align to TRBD2. The V segment lost 7 bases and the J segment 6 bases; nucleotides outside the gene matches: 14. The CDR3 consists of 17 residues. The germline V gene encodes CDR1 MNHEY and CDR2 SMNVEV (reference sequence). The CDR3 region is CASTSQRTSGAPGELFF. For the CDR3, the DNA is TGTGCCAGCACTTCACAAAGGACTAGCGGAGCCCCCGGGGAGCTGTTTTTT.

This chain links TRBV19 with TRBJ1-5, with D tentatively TRBD1 (5 bases). The CDR3 has 12 amino acids. Germline V lookup: CDR1 LNHDA, CDR2 SQIVND (reference sequence). V shed 8 bases and J shed 3 bases, with 8 bases lying between them. CDR3 DNA sequence: TGTGCCAGTTCAGGGTTCAATCAGCCCCAGCATTTT. Its translation is CASSGFNQPQHF.

The chain recombines TRBV7-2 with TRBJ2-5, with TRBD2 as a possible D gene (6 bases). V lost 0 bases and J 7 bases, leaving 30 bases between the germline ends. There are 20 residues in the CDR3. The germline V gene has CDR1 SGHTA and CDR2 FQGNSA. The CDR3 loop reads CASSLALALTWRREAGTQYF. The CDR3 region has the DNA TGTGCCAGCAGCTTAGCGTTGGCCCTGACTTGGCGGAGAGAAGCGGGGACCCAGTACTTC. Full variable domain (rest looked up from reference TRBV7-2 and TRBJ2-5): GAGVSQSPSNKVTEKGKDVELRCDPISGHTALYWYRQSLGQGLEFLIYFQGNSAPDKSGLPSDRFSAERTGGSVSTLTIQRTQQEDSAVYLCASSLALALTWRREAGTQYFGPGTRLLVL.

The chain uses TRBV2 and TRBJ1-5, with D maybe TRBD1 (6 bases). CDR1 and CDR2 (germline): SNHLY, FYNNEI. The CDR3 length is 15 residues. The V end was cut by 6 bases, the J end by 7 bases, with 19 bases between. CDR3 sequence (DNA): TGTGCCAGCAGACTCCGGGACACCTCCTGGCAGCCCCAGCATTTT. It is translated as CASRLRDTSWQPQHF.

This chain joins TRBV11-2 and TRBJ2-2, with D perhaps matching TRBD2 (6 bases). The CDR3 contains 14 residues. Deletions cut 4 bases from V and 5 bases from J, with 11 bases between. Germline V lookup: CDR1 SGHAT, CDR2 FQNNGV. CDR3 sequence: CASSSRRGTGELFF. CDR3 bases: TGTGCCAGCAGCTCCCGACGGGGGACCGGGGAGCTGTTTTTT.

This sequence joins TRBV7-2 and TRBJ1-2, with a possible D match to TRBD1 (5 bases). The germline V gene has CDR1 SGHTA and CDR2 FQGNSA. Trimming stripped 1 base from V and 8 bases from J, with 20 bases between. The CDR3 covers 16 residues. The CDR3 sequence: CASSLVSLSGLRGYTF. CDR3 bases: TGTGCCAGCAGCTTAGTCTCCCTCTCAGGGTTGCGCGGCTACACCTTC.

The J gene is TRBJ2-7, the V gene TRBV27; TRBD2 aligns across 7 bases. CDR3 length: 15 amino acids. V shed 4 bases, J shed 0 bases, and the junction held 6 bases outside the gene matches. The germline gives CDR1 MNHEY, CDR2 SMNVEV (reference sequence). Here the CDR3 reads CASSYIREGSYEQYF. The CDR3 DNA reads as TGTGCCAGCAGTTACATCAGGGAGGGCTCCTACGAGCAGTACTTC.

The rearrangement uses TRBV5-1 and TRBJ2-3, with 10 bases fitting TRBD2. The germline V gene encodes CDR1 SGHRS and CDR2 YFSETQ. The V segment lost 4 bases and the J segment 2 bases; nucleotides outside the gene matches: 4. The CDR3 runs 15 residues. CDR3 region: CASSPGLAVTDTQYF. CDR3 sequence (DNA): TGCGCCAGCAGCCCCGGACTAGCGGTCACAGATACGCAGTATTTT.

This chain connects TRBV30 to TRBJ2-2; 12 nucleotides match TRBD2. The CDR3 spans 14 residues. Looked up from germline, CDR1 is GTSNPN and CDR2 is SVGIG (reference sequence). Unmatched junction bases numbered 6, after V lost 4 bases and J lost 9 bases. CDR3 sequence reads: CAWTGLAGGRELFF. For the CDR3, the DNA is TGTGCCTGGACGGGTCTAGCGGGGGGGAGGGAGCTGTTTTTT.

The V call is TRBV7-9, the J call TRBJ2-7, with 7 positions matching TRBD1. The CDR3 runs 14 residues. V trimming: 5 bases; J trimming: 7 bases; junction bases outside the gene matches: 11. Germline CDR1 is SEHNR and CDR2 is FQNEAQ (reference sequence). Written as DNA, the CDR3 is TGTGCCAGCAGCCAGACAGGGCCGGTTAAAGAGCAGTACTTC. It encodes CASSQTGPVKEQYF.

The genes are TRBV27 and TRBJ1-5; no firm D call. Trimming pared 5 bases from V and 5 bases from J, leaving 19 bases between. CDR3 size: 16 residues. The germline V gene has CDR1 MNHEY and CDR2 SMNVEV (reference sequence). The CDR3 is CASSPDPQLFDQPQHF. CDR3 sequence (DNA): TGTGCCAGCAGTCCCGATCCACAGTTATTTGATCAGCCCCAGCATTTT.

V and J are TRBV2 and TRBJ2-7; 7 bases align to TRBD1. The CDR3 loop spans 11 amino acids. V shed 8 bases, J shed 3 bases, and the junction held 1 base outside the gene matches. The germline V gene has CDR1 SNHLY and CDR2 FYNNEI. In DNA, the CDR3 is TGTGCCAGCCAGGGGGTCTACGAGCAGTACTTC. Protein: CASQGVYEQYF. Based on the CDR3 plus reference TRBV2 and TRBJ2-7, the full variable domain is EPEVTQTPSHQVTQMGQEVILRCVPISNHLYFYWYRQILGQKVEFLVSFYNNEISEKSEIFDDQFSVERPDGSNFTLKIRSTKLEDSAMYFCASQGVYEQYFGPGTRLTVT.

The chain is built from TRBV6-5 and TRBJ2-2; TRBD2 agrees at 7 bases. CDR1 MNHEY and CDR2 SVGAGI come from the germline V gene. The V gene end was trimmed by 5 bases and the J gene end by 2 bases; junction bases not matched to a gene: 5. The CDR3 spans 15 residues. The CDR3 coding sequence is TGTGCCAGCAGTATGGGAGCGGGAAACACCGGGGAGCTGTTTTTT. Protein product: CASSMGAGNTGELFF.

The V call is TRBV6-5, the J call TRBJ2-3; the D is unclear. CDR3 size: 14 residues. The V and J ends lost 5 bases and 7 bases respectively, with 16 bases between them. Looked up from germline, CDR1 is MNHEY and CDR2 is SVGAGI. CDR3 DNA sequence: TGTGCCAGCAGTACAACCCGATCAGGTTATACGCAGTATTTT. It translates to CASSTTRSGYTQYF.

The chain recombines TRBV30 with TRBJ1-1; D unresolved. The V and J ends lost 3 bases and 1 base respectively, with 9 bases between them. Germline V lookup: CDR1 GTSNPN, CDR2 SVGIG (reference sequence). The CDR3 is 13 amino acids. The chain's CDR3 is CAWSPPQNTEAFF. The CDR3 region has the DNA TGTGCCTGGAGCCCCCCCCAGAACACTGAAGCTTTCTTT.

The chain joins TRBV7-9 to TRBJ1-3; D remains unclear. V gave up 2 bases and J gave up 2 bases, with 7 bases separating them. CDR3 size: 14 residues. Germline CDR1 is SEHNR and CDR2 is FQNEAQ (reference sequence). CDR3 residues: CASSLLAAGNTIYF. CDR3 DNA: TGTGCCAGCAGCTTATTGGCAGCTGGAAACACCATATATTTT. Together with reference TRBV7-9 and TRBJ1-3, the CDR3 gives the full variable domain: DTGVSQNPRHKITKRGQNVTFRCDPISEHNRLYWYRQTLGQGPEFLTYFQNEAQLEKSRLLSDRFSAERPKGSFSTLEIQRTEQGDSAMYLCASSLLAAGNTIYFGEGSWLTVV.

As for this clone: In the same sample, other DNA sequences code for this CDR3. The V call is TRBV6-5, the J call TRBJ1-1; 9 bases align to TRBD1. The CDR3 length is 15 residues. From germline, CDR1 is MNHEY and CDR2 SVGAGI. The junction had 2 bases not matched to a gene; V was cut back by 0 bases and J by 3 bases. The CDR3 is CASSYSRTGDTEAFF. CDR3 sequence (DNA): TGTGCCAGCAGTTACTCACGGACAGGGGACACTGAAGCTTTCTTT.

This chain joins TRBV19 and TRBJ1-2; tentatively, D is TRBD1 (6 bases). V was shortened by 6 bases and J by 0 bases, with 20 bases between the two germline ends. There are 17 residues in the CDR3. Germline CDR1 reads LNHDA; CDR2 reads SQIVND (reference sequence). CDR3 in DNA: TGTGCCAGTAGCCGGGCGGGGGCCCGAGCCACTAACTATGGCTACACCTTC. It encodes CASSRAGARATNYGYTF.